One sample yielded the 13 T cell receptor beta chains listed below, sequenced in a study of tumor and adjacent non-tumor tissue in lung cancer. This sample's RNA came from whole unsorted tissue. Distant lung tissue was collected more than 3 cm away from the tumor edge. The library came from three nested PCR rounds adapted from ARM-PCR protocols. Each CDR3 protein gets one entry after TCRdb re-called the multiplex PCR reads with MiXCR. The top ten hold about 30% of the sample, which has about 98,000 distinct CDR3 sequences, roughly 78% seen once. The sample was distant non-tumor lung tissue. These receptors were taken from a man in his 60s with small cell lung cancer.

About this clonotype itself: One junction end does not reproduce the germline sequence, and a read error may be involved. The chain recombines TRBV11-1 with TRBJ2-1, with 12 bases that match TRBD2. Germline V gene data show CDR1 as SGHAT and CDR2 as FQDESV (reference sequence). The CDR3 length is 18 residues. This CDR3 reads CARSSESMTSGGGNEQFF. In nucleotides, the CDR3 is TGTGCCAGGAGCTCAGAATCGATGACTAGCGGGGGTGGTAATGAGCAGTTCTTC.

V gene TRBV6-1 combines with J gene TRBJ2-2, with TRBD2 identical over 11 bases. There are 16 residues in the CDR3. Germline CDR1 and CDR2: MNHNS and SASEGT. V shed 10 bases and J 14 bases; nucleotides not matched to a gene: 21. CDR3 coding DNA: TGTGCCACCACGATCCCGGGACTAGCGGTCCCCGTGGAACTGTTTTTT. Translated: CATTIPGLAVPVELFF.

Comment on this clonotype: This is likely a read error, given that the CDR3 carries no conserved phenylalanine or tryptophan at its end. V gene TRBV6-5 combines with J gene TRBJ2-1, with D perhaps matching TRBD1 (5 bases). The germline gives CDR1 MNHEY, CDR2 SVGAGI. Trimming cost V 7 bases and J 8 bases, with 18 bases left between them. The CDR3 is 14 amino acids. The CDR3 here is CASTPGDSRDEQFI. CDR3 coding DNA: TGTGCCAGCACCCCGGGTGACAGTAGGGATGAGCAGTTCATC.

As to this clonotype: The germline gene is not matched at one end of the junction; a read error may be the cause. This chain connects TRBV7-9 to TRBJ2-2, with D maybe TRBD1 (6 bases). The CDR3 consists of 15 residues. Germline V lookup: CDR1 SEHNR, CDR2 FQNEAQ (reference sequence). The CDR3 DNA reads TGTGCCAGCAGCTTGAGAACAGGGAGAGACGGGGAGCTGTTATTT. Protein sequence: CASSLRTGRDGELLF.

This clonotype appeared many times. This sequence joins TRBV24-1 and TRBJ2-1; 10 nucleotides agree with TRBD1. The CDR3 is 15 amino acids. The germline V gene encodes CDR1 KGHDR and CDR2 SFDVKD. V shed 3 bases, J shed 9 bases, and the junction held 7 bases outside the gene matches. CDR3 protein: CATSDDRGRDFEQFF. The CDR3 nucleotides read TGTGCCACCAGTGATGACAGGGGGCGGGATTTTGAGCAGTTCTTC.

Note on this clonotype: A much larger clone lies one base from this, so it may be a read error. The chain recombines TRBV1 with TRBJ2-3; the listed D gene, TRBD2, was not tested against the DNA. TRBV1 is deemed a pseudogene. This CDR3 spans 16 amino acids. The DNA for the CDR3 is TGCACCAGCAGCCAAGTGACTAGCGGGAGAGTCGATAGGCAGTATTTT. Amino acids: CTSSQVTSGRVDRQYF.

Regarding this clonotype: As the CDR3 is not closed by the conserved phenylalanine or tryptophan, this likely results from a read error. The rearrangement joins TRBV30 to TRBJ2-1, with 10 bases fitting TRBD2. This CDR3 region has 15 residues. The germline gives CDR1 GTSNPN, CDR2 SVGIG (reference sequence). Here the CDR3 reads CARSRTSGTYNEQFL. DNA of the CDR3: TGTGCCCGGAGTAGGACTAGCGGAACCTATAATGAGCAGTTCCTC.

This clonotype came up once. The J gene is TRBJ2-1, the V gene TRBV29-1, with 12 nucleotides matching TRBD2. V trimming: 2 bases; J trimming: 8 bases; junction bases outside the gene matches: 13. The germline V gene encodes CDR1 SQVTM and CDR2 ANQGSEA. This CDR3 has 17 residues. The CDR3 reads CSVEQVQWLAGGDEQFF. In nucleotides, the CDR3 is TGCAGCGTTGAACAGGTGCAGTGGCTAGCGGGAGGGGATGAGCAGTTCTTC.

A single count supports this clonotype. One end of the junction varies from germline; a read error may be responsible. The CDR3 sequence: CASSPSGILPRGHF. Here the CDR3 DNA reads TGTGCCAGCAGCCCGAGTGGGATCCTTCCCCGGGGGCATTTT. The genes are TRBV6-6 and TRBJ2-3; D could derive from TRBD1 or TRBD2 (6 bases each). CDR3 length: 14 amino acids. Germline V gene data show CDR1 as MNHNY and CDR2 as SVGAGI (reference sequence).

On this clonotype itself: Compared with germline, one end of the junction differs, possibly owing to a read error. V is TRBV4-2 and J is TRBJ1-1, with no clear D. The CDR3 length is 13 residues. Germline V gene sequence: CDR1 LGHNA, CDR2 YNFKEQ. CDR3 in DNA: TGTGCCAACAGCCAAGACCTGAGCACTGAAGCTTTCTTT. Encoded protein: CANSQDLSTEAFF.

Regarding this clonotype: Sequence at one end of the junction differs from germline and may be a read error. The chain recombines TRBV2 with TRBJ1-5, with D hard to call. Germline lookup yields CDR1 SNHLY and CDR2 FYNNEI. The CDR3 length is 15 residues. The CDR3 coding sequence is TGTGCCAGCAGTGAAGGCAGTTTGAGCATTCAGCCCCAGCATTTT. Residues: CASSEGSLSIQPQHF. Full variable domain (missing parts from reference TRBV2 and TRBJ1-5): EPEVTQTPSHQVTQMGQEVILRCVPISNHLYFYWYRQILGQKVEFLVSFYNNEISEKSEIFDDQFSVERPDGSNFTLKIRSTKLEDSAMYFCASSEGSLSIQPQHFGDGTRLSIL.

Regarding this clonotype: Since the CDR3 does not end with the conserved phenylalanine or tryptophan, this likely comes from a read error. Because the CDR3's place on the DNA is in doubt, the DNA is left out and the CDR3 is given as listed by TCRdb. The V gene is TRBV6-2 or TRBV6-3, the J gene TRBJ2-4. Germline loops: CDR1 MNHEY, CDR2 SVGEGT. The CDR3 length equals 17 residues, ends included. The CDR3 sequence: CASSYSLKDRSSDIQYY.

Turning to this clonotype: It is likely a read error, because the conserved phenylalanine at the end of the CDR3 is missing. The CDR3 coding sequence is TGTGCCGGCAGTTACTCCGGGGGAGTGGGTAATGAGCAGTTCTTA. This sequence encodes CAGSYSGGVGNEQFL. The chain combines TRBV6-5 with TRBJ2-1; weak D call: TRBD2 (6 bases). CDR1 is MNHEY, CDR2 SVGAGI, per germline. The CDR3 runs to 15 residues.